The 31 T cell receptor beta chains below all came from one sample that was sequenced in a study of T cells in Graves' hyperthyroidism and ophthalmopathy. Authors of the study amplified TCR beta CDR3 regions from RNA transcripts. The TCR CDR3 was amplified in a first-round RT-PCR using the HTBI primer set. One entry per CDR3 protein results from TCRdb running MiXCR on the multiplex PCR reads. The sample has about 540,000 distinct CDR3 sequences; roughly 46% are singletons. Sequenced sample: peripheral blood or thyroid tissue (not recorded which). These receptor sequences come from a woman aged 18-30 years with Graves' hyperthyroidism.

Note on this clonotype: Germline is not matched at one junction end, which may reflect a read error. The chain links TRBV7-9 to TRBJ1-6, with D tentatively TRBD1 (6 bases). From germline, CDR1 is SEHNR and CDR2 FQNEAQ (reference sequence). The length of the CDR3 is 18 residues. DNA of the CDR3: TGTGCCAGCAGCCCAGGGCGGACAGTCCCTTCCTTTAATTCACCCCTCCACTTT. It specifies CASSPGRTVPSFNSPLHF.

About this clonotype: A junction boundary mismatches the germline segment, possibly from a read error. V and J are TRBV2 and TRBJ1-5; TRBD1 might be the D (6 bases). Germline CDR1 SNHLY, CDR2 FYNNEI. There are 17 residues in the CDR3. CDR3 sequence: CTSGQTRDTYSNQPQHF. Written as DNA, the CDR3 is TGTACCAGCGGCCAAACCCGGGACACGTATAGCAATCAGCCCCAGCATTTT.

V and J are TRBV15 and TRBJ1-5; D remains unclear. CDR1 LNHNV and CDR2 YYDKDF come from the germline V gene (reference sequence). The CDR3 spans 12 residues. Trimming removed 4 bases from V and 6 bases from J, with 7 bases in between. CDR3: CATSILLQPQHF. The CDR3 DNA sequence: TGTGCCACCAGCATCCTCCTTCAGCCCCAGCATTTT.

The chain uses TRBV25-1 and TRBJ1-5; D is uncertain. Trimming took off 8 bases at V and 1 base at J, with 9 bases between the two ends. The CDR3 consists of 13 residues. Germline loops: CDR1 MGHDK, CDR2 SYGVNS. The CDR3 DNA reads as TGTGCCAGCCGGGATCGGAGCAATCAGCCCCAGCATTTT. Amino acid sequence: CASRDRSNQPQHF.

This clonotype was seen more than once but under ten times. V is TRBV7-9 and J is TRBJ2-7, with D possibly being TRBD2 (6 bases). Per germline, CDR1 SEHNR and CDR2 FQNEAQ (reference sequence). The V gene lost 2 bases and the J gene lost 10 bases, with 12 bases spanning the gap. The CDR3 is made up of 12 amino acids. The CDR3 sequence: CASSLREEEQYF. In DNA, the CDR3 is TGTGCCAGCAGCTTAAGGGAGGAGGAACAGTACTTC.

In its sample, this clonotype was seen a few times. The chain couples TRBV7-2 to TRBJ1-3; 7 bases agree with TRBD1. The CDR3 extends over 15 amino acids. Germline trimming cut 5 bases from V and 0 bases from J; bases unmatched to any gene: 4. Germline V gives CDR1 SGHTA, CDR2 FQGNSA. The CDR3 here is CASSQQGSSGNTIYF. The CDR3, as DNA: TGTGCCAGCAGCCAACAGGGGAGCTCTGGAAACACCATATATTTT.

The chain has TRBV12-3 or TRBV12-4 and TRBJ1-2; D gene ambiguous. This CDR3 has 15 residues. V lost 3 bases, J lost 0 bases, and 11 bases lay in between. The CDR3 DNA follows: TGTGCCAGCAGTTTTGTGGGTGGGGCTAACTATGGCTACACCTTC. Amino acids: CASSFVGGANYGYTF.

Many counts were recorded for this clonotype. The chain combines TRBV2 with TRBJ2-6; unclear D gene. V shed 11 bases and J shed 0 bases, with 11 bases lying between them. This CDR3 has 14 amino acids. The V gene's germline CDR1 is SNHLY and CDR2 FYNNEI. CDR3 residues: CAGSRSSGANVLTF. The CDR3 region has the DNA TGTGCCGGCTCACGGAGCTCTGGGGCCAACGTCCTGACTTTC.

This clonotype turned up a few times. J is TRBJ2-7 and V is TRBV7-9; TRBD1 aligns across 9 bases. Trimming took 2 bases from V and 3 from J; bases not matched to a gene: 2. This CDR3 is built from 14 residues. CDR1 SEHNR and CDR2 FQNEAQ come from the germline V gene (reference sequence). CDR3 region: CASSLSDRGYEQYF. The CDR3 nucleotides read TGTGCCAGCAGCTTATCGGACAGGGGCTACGAGCAGTACTTC.

As concerns this clonotype: The junction differs from germline at one of its ends, possibly a read error. The gene calls are TRBV10-3 and TRBJ2-5; 13 bases match TRBD2. Germline-derived CDR1 and CDR2 are ENHRY and SYGVKD. The CDR3 has 15 amino acids. CDR3 nucleotide sequence: TGTGCCAGCAGTTGGACTAGCGGGAGTGGAGAGACCCAGTACTTC. This gives the protein CASSWTSGSGETQYF.

Only a few counts were recorded for this clonotype. The chain combines TRBV5-1 with TRBJ2-2; TRBD2 is a possible D gene (6 bases). The CDR3 spans 15 residues. CDR1 is SGHRS and CDR2 is YFSETQ in the germline V gene. Trimming stripped 0 bases from V and 7 bases from J, with 13 bases between. This chain's CDR3 is CASSLGQRAVGELFF. The CDR3, as DNA: TGCGCCAGCAGCTTGGGCCAGCGGGCGGTCGGGGAGCTGTTTTTT.

This clonotype was found many times. The chain links TRBV24-1 to TRBJ1-2; 10 bases line up with TRBD1. The V gene's germline CDR1 is KGHDR and CDR2 SFDVKD. The CDR3 spans 13 residues. V lost 10 bases and J lost 5; bases outside the gene matches: 6. The CDR3 DNA follows: TGTGCCACGGGACAGGGGTTTGGGTATGGCTACACCTTC. This encodes CATGQGFGYGYTF.

CDR3 sequence (DNA): TGTGCCAGCAGCTTGGGGACAGTTCAAACCTACGAGCAGTACTTC. It specifies CASSLGTVQTYEQYF. V usage is TRBV7-9 and J usage is TRBJ2-7; 7 nucleotides match TRBD1. The J segment lost 2 bases and the V segment lost 3 bases, leaving 7 bases of the junction unmatched. The CDR3 contains 15 residues. CDR1 SEHNR and CDR2 FQNEAQ come from the germline V gene (reference sequence).

This clonotype occurred once. The chain employs TRBV7-9 and TRBJ2-7; 7 nucleotides align to TRBD2. Germline CDR1 SEHNR, CDR2 FQNEAQ (reference sequence). This CDR3 contains 13 residues. V trimming: 6 bases; J trimming: 3 bases; junction bases outside the gene matches: 5. Here the CDR3 reads CASRGGSLYEQYF. CDR3 nucleotide sequence: TGTGCCAGCAGGGGCGGGAGCCTCTACGAGCAGTACTTC.

This chain links TRBV7-8 with TRBJ2-2; TRBD2 matches 10 bases. Trimming removed 5 bases from V and 3 bases from J; junction bases left unmatched: 6. This CDR3 comprises 16 residues. Germline assignment: CDR1 SGHVS and CDR2 FQNEAQ. CDR3 amino acids: CASSPRTSGYTGELFF. DNA of the CDR3: TGTGCCAGCAGCCCCCGGACTAGCGGATACACCGGGGAGCTGTTTTTT.

About this clonotype: A junction end diverges from the germline sequence, so it may reflect a read error. The chain employs TRBV20-1 and TRBJ2-7; D unclear. Looked up from germline, CDR1 is DFQATT and CDR2 is SNEGSKA (reference sequence). The CDR3 extends over 13 amino acids. The CDR3 region has the DNA TGCAGTTGGGCAGCGCTTAGCTCCTACGAGCAGTGCTTC. Its translation: CSWAALSSYEQCF.

The sample holds a few counts of this clonotype. V gene TRBV7-8 combines with J gene TRBJ1-4, with TRBD1 as a possible D gene (5 bases). Looked up from germline, CDR1 is SGHVS and CDR2 is FQNEAQ. The V end was cut by 2 bases, the J end by 0 bases, with 13 bases between. The CDR3 has 17 residues. For the CDR3, the DNA is TGTGCCAGCAGCTTAAATATCGGGGGGGCAACTAATGAAAAACTGTTTTTT. Protein: CASSLNIGGATNEKLFF.

This clonotype was seen a handful of times. The chain employs TRBV20-1 and TRBJ1-1; weak D call: TRBD1 (5 bases). The V end was cut by 8 bases, the J end by 1 base, with 11 bases between. The CDR3 contains 12 residues. The germline CDR1 and CDR2 sequences are DFQATT and SNEGSKA (reference sequence). In nucleotides, the CDR3 is TGCAGTAAGGGGAACTCGAACACTGAAGCTTTCTTT. Translation gives CSKGNSNTEAFF.

This chain joins TRBV2 and TRBJ2-3; 7 bases match TRBD2. Germline-derived CDR1 and CDR2 are SNHLY and FYNNEI. Losses at the gene ends were 11 bases for V and 8 bases for J; bases not matched to a gene: 10. The CDR3 is 12 amino acids. In DNA form, the CDR3 reads TGTGCCGGGCGAGCGGGACCGAGTACGCAGTATTTT. It codes for CAGRAGPSTQYF. The full variable domain, completed using reference TRBV2 and TRBJ2-3, is EPEVTQTPSHQVTQMGQEVILRCVPISNHLYFYWYRQILGQKVEFLVSFYNNEISEKSEIFDDQFSVERPDGSNFTLKIRSTKLEDSAMYFCAGRAGPSTQYFGPGTRLTVL.

This clonotype was recorded many times. The chain links TRBV7-2 to TRBJ2-7; a weak D match, TRBD1 (6 bases). Germline V lookup: CDR1 SGHTA, CDR2 FQGNSA. The CDR3 runs 16 residues. Trimming removed 4 bases from V and 1 base from J, with 17 bases in between. CDR3 sequence (DNA): TGTGCCAGCAGCTCAATCGGGGCAGGGGCATCCTACGAGCAGTACTTC. It specifies CASSSIGAGASYEQYF.

The V call is TRBV12-3 or TRBV12-4, the J call TRBJ1-4; D call uncertain. V was clipped by 5 bases and J by 0 bases, with 13 bases between them. The CDR3 has 16 amino acids. For the CDR3, the DNA is TGTGCCAGCAGTCGTTCGCGTGGGGCAACTAATGAAAAACTGTTTTTT. Translating it yields CASSRSRGATNEKLFF.

This clonotype was seen at least ten times. The chain employs TRBV24-1 and TRBJ1-5; D gene uncertain. The germline CDR1 and CDR2 sequences are KGHDR and SFDVKD. The CDR3 extends over 14 amino acids. V dropped 9 bases and J dropped 3 bases, with 14 bases sitting between them. As DNA, the CDR3 is TGTGCCACCGGTATGGCGGGATACAATCAGCCCCAGCATTTT. It yields the protein CATGMAGYNQPQHF.

In its sample, this clonotype was seen a few times. V usage is TRBV5-4 and J usage is TRBJ1-2, with 8 bases fitting TRBD1. CDR1 and CDR2 (germline): SGHNT, YYREEE (reference sequence). Losses at the gene ends were 2 bases for V and 10 bases for J; bases not matched to a gene: 10. The CDR3 is 14 residues long. The CDR3 region is CASSFGGQASDYTF. The CDR3 DNA is TGTGCCAGCAGCTTTGGGGGACAGGCCTCAGACTACACCTTC. The whole variable domain, remainder taken from reference TRBV5-4 and TRBJ1-2, is ETGVTQSPTHLIKTRGQQVTLRCSSQSGHNTVSWYQQALGQGPQFIFQYYREEENGRGNFPPRFSGLQFPNYSSELNVNALELDDSALYLCASSFGGQASDYTFGSGTRLTVV.

This clonotype came up a few times. The gene calls are TRBV20-1 and TRBJ2-7; D not resolved. V was trimmed by 3 bases and J by 2 bases, leaving 8 bases between them. The CDR3 is 12 residues long. CDR1 is DFQATT, CDR2 SNEGSKA, per germline (reference sequence). CDR3 DNA: TGCAGTGCTAGGGACCTACCCTACGAGCAGTACTTC. Translating it yields CSARDLPYEQYF.

CDR3 in DNA: TGTGCCACCATGGGTTTGTTGGGGGGATCTTTCTTT. Translated, it gives CATMGLLGGSFF. The rearrangement joins TRBV24-1 to TRBJ1-1; a weak D match, TRBD1 (5 bases). Germline V gives CDR1 KGHDR, CDR2 SFDVKD. CDR3 length: 12 amino acids. Trimming pared 8 bases from V and 12 bases from J, leaving 18 bases between.

A few counts support this clonotype. J is TRBJ1-2 and V is TRBV2; 7 bases map to TRBD1. The J segment lost 4 bases and the V segment lost 8 bases, leaving 7 bases of the junction unmatched. Germline V lookup: CDR1 SNHLY, CDR2 FYNNEI. The length of the CDR3 is 13 residues. The CDR3 nucleotides read TGTGCCAGCTCATCGGGACAGACCTATGGCTACACCTTC. Translated: CASSSGQTYGYTF.

This chain uses TRBV29-1 with TRBJ1-2; TRBD1 matches 8 bases. This CDR3 has 13 amino acids. J lost 5 bases, V lost 8 bases, and 10 bases had no gene match. Germline CDR1 reads SQVTM; CDR2 reads ANQGSEA. Here the CDR3 DNA reads TGCAGCTTGGAACCACAGGGGGGTTATGGCTACACCTTC. It is translated as CSLEPQGGYGYTF. Variable domain in full (rest from reference TRBV29-1 and TRBJ1-2): SAVISQKPSRDICQRGTSLTIQCQVDSQVTMMFWYRQQPGQSLTLIATANQGSEATYESGFVIDKFPISRPNLTFSTLTVSNMSPEDSSIYLCSLEPQGGYGYTFGSGTRLTVV.

Many counts were recorded for this clonotype. V usage is TRBV7-9 and J usage is TRBJ1-5, with D hard to call. Trimming shortened V by 4 bases and J by 6 bases, and 7 bases separated the two germline ends. There are 12 residues in the CDR3. Germline V CDR1 and CDR2: SEHNR, FQNEAQ (reference sequence). CDR3 sequence: CASSSPSQPQHF. The CDR3 region has the DNA TGTGCCAGCAGCTCGCCCAGTCAGCCCCAGCATTTT.

This clonotype came up many times. The chain carries TRBV7-2 and TRBJ1-2, with a tentative D call TRBD1 (6 bases). Germline V lookup: CDR1 SGHTA, CDR2 FQGNSA. Trimming left V 5 bases short and J 7 bases short, with 17 bases between. The CDR3 has 14 residues. The CDR3: CASSLFQGHRGYTF. DNA for the CDR3: TGTGCCAGCAGCCTATTTCAGGGACATCGTGGCTACACCTTC. The full variable domain, with the rest looked up from reference TRBV7-2 and TRBJ1-2, is GAGVSQSPSNKVTEKGKDVELRCDPISGHTALYWYRQSLGQGLEFLIYFQGNSAPDKSGLPSDRFSAERTGGSVSTLTIQRTQQEDSAVYLCASSLFQGHRGYTFGSGTRLTVV.

This clonotype was seen at least ten times. The genes are TRBV2 and TRBJ2-7, with TRBD1 identical over 9 bases. CDR3 length: 15 residues. Germline V gene data show CDR1 as SNHLY and CDR2 as FYNNEI. Unmatched junction bases numbered 5, after V lost 4 bases and J lost 1 base. The CDR3, as DNA: TGTGCCAGCAGTGCGGGACAGGGAGGATCCTACGAGCAGTACTTC. It is translated as CASSAGQGGSYEQYF. The full variable domain, completed using reference TRBV2 and TRBJ2-7, is EPEVTQTPSHQVTQMGQEVILRCVPISNHLYFYWYRQILGQKVEFLVSFYNNEISEKSEIFDDQFSVERPDGSNFTLKIRSTKLEDSAMYFCASSAGQGGSYEQYFGPGTRLTVT.

The chain carries TRBV20-1 and TRBJ1-2; the match to TRBD1 covers 8 bases. Germline CDR1 DFQATT, CDR2 SNEGSKA (reference sequence). The J segment lost 6 bases and the V segment lost 6 bases, leaving 6 bases of the junction unmatched. CDR3 length equals 12 residues. The CDR3 coding sequence is TGCAGTGCCCCCCACAGGGGGGATGGCTACACCTTC. This codes for CSAPHRGDGYTF.